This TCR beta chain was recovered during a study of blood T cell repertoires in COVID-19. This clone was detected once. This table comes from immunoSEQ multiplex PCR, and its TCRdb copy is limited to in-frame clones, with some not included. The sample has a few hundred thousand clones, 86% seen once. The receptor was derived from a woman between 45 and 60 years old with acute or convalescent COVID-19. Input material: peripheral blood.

As DNA, the CDR3 is TGTGCCAGCTCACCCGGGACTAGCGGATCCAATGAGCAGTTCTTC. This codes for CASSPGTSGSNEQFF. The gene calls are TRBV18 and TRBJ2-1, with TRBD2 identical over 11 bases. The ends lost 3 bases at V and 6 bases at J; junction bases unmatched: 4. Looked up from germline, CDR1 is KGHSH and CDR2 is LQKENI. The CDR3 loop spans 15 amino acids.